These 25 T cell receptor beta chains were all obtained from the same sample, sequenced in a study of T cells in localized non-small cell lung cancer. Clones were sequenced by immunoSEQ multiplex PCR, and TCRdb holds only the in-frame ones, with some missing. The table records 130,000 or so clones, roughly 90% of them present only once. The sequenced sample was peripheral blood, obtained before any cancer treatment. All receptors derive from a female donor aged 60 or older with stage I lung adenocarcinoma.

The chain employs TRBV5-8 and TRBJ1-2, with no clear D. The germline V gene has CDR1 SGHTS and CDR2 YDEGEE. The length of the CDR3 is 14 residues. V was cut by 1 base and J by 2 bases, with 9 bases left in between. CDR3 DNA: TGTGCCAGCAGCTTGTCGGCGGGGAACTATGGCTACACCTTC. Translated, it gives CASSLSAGNYGYTF.

V gene TRBV27 combines with J gene TRBJ2-5; D remains unclear. The CDR3 extends over 15 amino acids. Trimming removed 5 bases at V and 2 bases at J, with 15 bases between. Germline CDR1 is MNHEY and CDR2 is SMNVEV (reference sequence). CDR3 residues: CASSLRAIAQETQYF. The CDR3 region has the DNA TGTGCCAGCAGTCTCCGGGCCATAGCACAAGAGACCCAGTACTTC.

This clone was counted a single time. V gene TRBV6-1 combines with J gene TRBJ1-5; no clear D. This CDR3 contains 15 residues. Trimming took 1 base from V and 0 from J, leaving 7 bases between them. CDR1 MNHNS and CDR2 SASEGT come from the germline V gene. The CDR3 sequence is CASSEGSSSNQPQHF. CDR3 bases: TGTGCCAGCAGTGAAGGGTCCTCTAGCAATCAGCCCCAGCATTTT.

The chain couples TRBV5-1 to TRBJ2-1; 9 bases are a match to TRBD2. CDR1 and CDR2 from the germline V gene are SGHRS and YFSETQ. With V trimmed by 1 base and J by 7 bases, 3 bases remained unmatched. The CDR3 has 14 residues. In DNA form, the CDR3 reads TGCGCCAGCAGCTTGTGGACTAGCGATAATGAGCAGTTCTTC. It is translated as CASSLWTSDNEQFF. The full variable domain, with the rest looked up from reference TRBV5-1 and TRBJ2-1, is KAGVTQTPRYLIKTRGQQVTLSCSPISGHRSVSWYQQTPGQGLQFLFEYFSETQRNKGNFPGRFSGRQFSNSRSEMNVSTLELGDSALYLCASSLWTSDNEQFFGPGTRLTVL.

The chain combines TRBV12-5 with TRBJ2-2; no definite D call. The CDR3 totals 13 residues. The V gene lost 7 bases and the J gene lost 4 bases, with 10 bases spanning the gap. Germline V gene data show CDR1 as LGHNT and CDR2 as FRNRAP. Here the CDR3 reads CASAFPGTGELFF. For the CDR3, the DNA is TGTGCTAGTGCCTTTCCGGGCACCGGGGAGCTGTTTTTT.

V gene TRBV27 combines with J gene TRBJ2-5; no reliable D call. Germline assignment: CDR1 MNHEY and CDR2 SMNVEV (reference sequence). Trimming left V 4 bases short and J 0 bases short, with 6 bases between. The CDR3 loop spans 13 amino acids. The CDR3 sequence is CASSSMYQETQYF. The CDR3 region has the DNA TGTGCCAGCAGTTCCATGTACCAAGAGACCCAGTACTTC.

CDR3 sequence: CAITPGVLPGELFF. The CDR3 nucleotides read TGTGCCATCACCCCGGGGGTCCTCCCCGGGGAGCTGTTTTTT. The gene calls are TRBV10-3 and TRBJ2-2, with D perhaps TRBD2 (6 bases). CDR3 length equals 14 residues. Trimming shortened V by 7 bases and J by 6 bases, and 15 bases separated the two germline ends. Germline assignment: CDR1 ENHRY and CDR2 SYGVKD.

The chain links TRBV7-2 to TRBJ1-2, with 7 bases fitting TRBD1. The V segment lost 2 bases and the J segment 6 bases; nucleotides outside the gene matches: 3. CDR1 SGHTA and CDR2 FQGNSA come from the germline V gene. The CDR3 totals 13 residues. DNA for the CDR3: TGTGCCAGCAGCTTACCCGGGACAGATGGCTACACCTTC. It is translated as CASSLPGTDGYTF.

V and J are TRBV4-2 and TRBJ1-1; 10 nucleotides line up with TRBD1. This CDR3 is built from 15 residues. CDR1 LGHNA and CDR2 YNFKEQ come from the germline V gene. J was trimmed by 5 bases and V by 0 bases; bases with no gene match: 3. CDR3 coding DNA: TGTGCCAGCAGCCAAGAGACAGGGGGCTTGACTGAAGCTTTCTTT. Protein: CASSQETGGLTEAFF.

This clone has only one observation. The V gene is TRBV2, the J gene TRBJ2-2, with unresolved D. Between the trimmed V and J ends, which lost 6 bases and 8 bases, there was a span of 16 bases. CDR1 is SNHLY and CDR2 is FYNNEI in the germline V gene. The CDR3 length is 14 residues. The DNA of the CDR3 is TGTGCCAGCAGCACCCGAACTGGTCCGGGGGAGCTGTTTTTT. Translating gives CASSTRTGPGELFF.

This chain joins TRBV5-6 and TRBJ2-2, with TRBD1 identical over 8 bases. The CDR3 is made up of 17 amino acids. Germline assignment: CDR1 SGHDT and CDR2 YYEEEE. Trimming removed 0 bases from V and 3 bases from J; junction bases left unmatched: 7. In DNA, the CDR3 is TGTGCCAGCAGCTTGGTTGCAGGGGGCATGGACACCGGGGAGCTGTTTTTT. It is translated as CASSLVAGGMDTGELFF. Variable domain in full (rest from reference TRBV5-6 and TRBJ2-2): DAGVTQSPTHLIKTRGQQVTLRCSPKSGHDTVSWYQQALGQGPQFIFQYYEEEERQRGNFPDRFSGHQFPNYSSELNVNALLLGDSALYLCASSLVAGGMDTGELFFGEGSRLTVL.

This clone was seen a handful of times. The rearrangement links TRBV7-3 to TRBJ2-7, with D unresolved. The CDR3 extends over 11 amino acids. Between the trimmed V and J ends, which lost 2 bases and 4 bases, there was a span of 3 bases. Looked up from germline, CDR1 is SGHTA and CDR2 is FQGTGA. The CDR3 loop reads CASSLEYEQYF. Written as DNA, the CDR3 is TGTGCCAGCAGCTTAGAATACGAGCAGTACTTC.

With regard to this clone: The identical CDR3 is also encoded by other nucleotide sequences in the sample. The chain couples TRBV20-1 to TRBJ1-1; D perhaps matches TRBD1 (5 bases). V was clipped by 3 bases and J by 4 bases, with 6 bases between them. Germline V gene lookup returns CDR1 DFQATT and CDR2 SNEGSKA (reference sequence). The CDR3 contains 11 residues. The CDR3 nucleotides are TGCAGTGCTAGGGGGCCCACTGAAGCTTTCTTT. This sequence encodes CSARGPTEAFF.

The chain has TRBV9 and TRBJ2-1; 12 bases fit TRBD2. Germline CDR1 is SGDLS and CDR2 is YYNGEE. The CDR3 sequence is 19 residues long. V was clipped by 0 bases and J by 6 bases; unmatched bases: 13. CDR3 in DNA: TGTGCCAGCAGCGTAGGGGCTAGCGGGAGGGCCAGGTTTGGCAATGAGCAGTTCTTC. Amino acids: CASSVGASGRARFGNEQFF.

The chain uses TRBV5-4 and TRBJ2-3; 9 positions agree with TRBD2. Trimming took 1 base from V and 2 from J; bases not matched to a gene: 11. The CDR3 runs to 18 residues. Germline loops: CDR1 SGHNT, CDR2 YYREEE (reference sequence). CDR3 sequence reads: CASSLKVTGTSITDTQYF. CDR3 nucleotide sequence: TGTGCCAGCAGCTTGAAGGTTACCGGGACTAGCATCACAGATACGCAGTATTTT.

The V and J genes are TRBV6-1 and TRBJ2-5; maybe TRBD2 (7 bases). Per the germline V gene, CDR1 is MNHNS and CDR2 is SASEGT. This CDR3 spans 14 amino acids. Trimming stripped 6 bases from V and 2 bases from J, with 13 bases between. CDR3 region: CASSPEGGQETQYF. The CDR3 DNA sequence: TGTGCCAGCAGCCCCGAGGGGGGGCAAGAGACCCAGTACTTC.

This clone was found once. The chain combines TRBV5-6 with TRBJ1-5; D gene ambiguous. Deletions cut 0 bases from V and 3 bases from J, with 7 bases between. From germline, CDR1 is SGHDT and CDR2 YYEEEE. This CDR3 region has 14 residues. CDR3 nucleotide sequence: TGTGCCAGCAGCTTGGAAGGTTTCAATCAGCCCCAGCATTTT. Translation: CASSLEGFNQPQHF.

This clone showed up just once. This chain uses TRBV9 with TRBJ2-1; TRBD1 matches 7 bases. In germline, CDR1 is SGDLS, CDR2 YYNGEE. The CDR3 is 17 residues long. The V gene end was trimmed by 2 bases and the J gene end by 5 bases; junction bases not matched to a gene: 13. The CDR3: CASSVMARQGRNNEQFF. The CDR3 nucleotides read TGTGCCAGCAGCGTCATGGCCCGACAGGGAAGAAACAATGAGCAGTTCTTC. Together with reference TRBV9 and TRBJ2-1, the CDR3 gives the full variable domain: DSGVTQTPKHLITATGQRVTLRCSPRSGDLSVYWYQQSLDQGLQFLIQYYNGEERAKGNILERFSAQQFPDLHSELNLSSLELGDSALYFCASSVMARQGRNNEQFFGPGTRLTVL.

V is TRBV19 and J is TRBJ1-1, with TRBD1 matching over 7 bases. The CDR3 is made up of 14 amino acids. Germline assignment: CDR1 LNHDA and CDR2 SQIVND (reference sequence). With V trimmed by 2 bases and J by 1 base, 1 base remained unmatched. The CDR3 is CASSIYRGNTEAFF. CDR3 in DNA: TGTGCCAGTAGTATATACAGGGGGAACACTGAAGCTTTCTTT.

In its sample, this clone was seen once. The rearrangement joins TRBV9 to TRBJ2-7, with D unresolved. V lost 0 bases, J lost 0 bases, and 7 bases lay in between. Germline CDR1 and CDR2: SGDLS and YYNGEE. This CDR3 contains 14 residues. The CDR3 DNA reads as TGTGCCAGCAGCGTAGTGGGTAGCTCCTACGAGCAGTACTTC. This translates into CASSVVGSSYEQYF.

Here the CDR3 reads CASRSGQSYSNQPQHF. CDR3 nucleotide sequence: TGTGCCAGCAGATCGGGACAGTCTTATAGCAATCAGCCCCAGCATTTT. This rearrangement joins TRBV28 to TRBJ1-5; 7 nucleotides match TRBD1. Germline V gives CDR1 MDHEN, CDR2 SYDVKM. V lost 6 bases to trimming and J lost 0 bases; unmatched junction nucleotides: 8. This CDR3 spans 16 amino acids.

The chain uses TRBV7-3 and TRBJ2-2, with D tentatively TRBD1 (6 bases). The CDR3 sequence is 13 residues long. Germline CDR1 SGHTA, CDR2 FQGTGA. Trimming removed 11 bases at V and 0 bases at J, with 10 bases between. CDR3 residues: CASGATNTGELFF. Written as DNA, the CDR3 is TGTGCCTCAGGGGCGACGAACACCGGGGAGCTGTTTTTT. Full variable domain (remainder filled in from reference TRBV7-3 and TRBJ2-2): GAGVSQTPSNKVTEKGKYVELRCDPISGHTALYWYRQSLGQGPEFLIYFQGTGAADDSGLPNDRFFAVRPEGSVSTLKIQRTERGDSAVYLCASGATNTGELFFGEGSRLTVL.

The rearrangement uses TRBV10-3 and TRBJ2-7; a weak D match, TRBD2 (6 bases). The CDR3 is made up of 12 amino acids. V was cut by 10 bases and J by 7 bases, with 17 bases left in between. Germline V gene data show CDR1 as ENHRY and CDR2 as SYGVKD. The CDR3, as DNA: TGTGCCACCTCCACGGGGGTTGGGGAGCAGTACTTC. Its protein product is CATSTGVGEQYF.

The V gene is TRBV5-4, the J gene TRBJ2-7; D is possibly TRBD2 (7 bases). This CDR3 has 15 amino acids. V lost 0 bases, J lost 0 bases, and 10 bases lay in between. Germline assignment: CDR1 SGHNT and CDR2 YYREEE (reference sequence). CDR3 residues: CASSLEGGVSYEQYF. In DNA form, the CDR3 reads TGTGCCAGCAGCTTGGAGGGGGGGGTCTCCTACGAGCAGTACTTC.

V gene TRBV30 combines with J gene TRBJ1-2, with D unresolved. V was clipped by 2 bases and J by 0 bases, with 7 bases between them. This CDR3 is built from 13 residues. Germline V gene lookup returns CDR1 GTSNPN and CDR2 SVGIG (reference sequence). In nucleotides, the CDR3 is TGTGCCTGGAGTCGGGGTCCTAACTATGGCTACACCTTC. Residues: CAWSRGPNYGYTF.